Listed here are 27 T cell receptor beta chains from one sample, sequenced in a study of vaccination and CD4 T cells after COVID-19. TCRdb re-analysed the PCR reads in MiXCR, keeping a single row per CDR3 protein. This table holds fewer than 25,000 distinct CDR3 sequences, approximately 51% found once. Specimen: CD4+ T cells from blood, collected before SARS-CoV-2 vaccination. These receptors all stem from a human donor who had recovered from COVID-19.

The chain combines TRBV28 with TRBJ1-5, with D perhaps TRBD1 (5 bases). CDR3 length: 17 residues. Germline-derived CDR1 and CDR2 are MDHEN and SYDVKM. V was trimmed by 7 bases and J by 6 bases, leaving 25 bases between them. CDR3 residues: CASNTLSGLPQGQPQHF. The CDR3, as DNA: TGTGCCAGCAATACCCTTTCGGGGCTCCCTCAGGGTCAGCCCCAGCATTTT.

This clonotype has just a few counts. The chain joins TRBV6-1 to TRBJ1-1; 7 bases are shared with TRBD1. V trimming: 4 bases; J trimming: 3 bases; junction bases outside the gene matches: 2. This CDR3 has 13 amino acids. The V gene's germline CDR1 is MNHNS and CDR2 SASEGT. The chain's CDR3 is CASSAGGDTEAFF. The CDR3 region has the DNA TGTGCCAGCAGTGCAGGGGGGGACACTGAAGCTTTCTTT.

J is TRBJ1-5 and V is TRBV11-2, with D possibly matching TRBD1 (6 bases). The CDR3 consists of 13 residues. V lost 6 bases, J lost 5 bases, and 11 bases lay in between. Germline V CDR1 and CDR2: SGHAT, FQNNGV. CDR3 bases: TGTGCCAGCAGTCCAGGGGACGATCAGCCCCAGCATTTT. Amino acids: CASSPGDDQPQHF.

The rearrangement joins TRBV7-3 to TRBJ1-2, with D perhaps TRBD1 (5 bases). CDR1 is SGHTA and CDR2 is FQGTGA in the germline V gene. Trimming removed 1 base at V and 8 bases at J, with 14 bases between. There are 14 residues in the CDR3. CDR3 sequence (DNA): TGTGCCAGCAGCTTAAACACGGGGCAGGGAGGCTACACCTTC. Amino acids: CASSLNTGQGGYTF.

This clonotype has just a few counts. The CDR3 nucleotides read TGTGCCAGCAGTGAACGAACAGGCCAAGAGACCCAGTACTTC. Its translation: CASSERTGQETQYF. The rearrangement joins TRBV2 to TRBJ2-5; D possibly corresponds to TRBD1 (5 bases). The germline V gene encodes CDR1 SNHLY and CDR2 FYNNEI. This CDR3 is 14 amino acids long. V lost 2 bases to trimming and J lost 1 base, with 8 bases between them.

This clonotype was seen only a few times. The rearrangement uses TRBV18 and TRBJ2-4; D is possibly TRBD1 (5 bases). The CDR3 runs to 12 residues. Trimming removed 0 bases from V and 12 bases from J, with 9 bases in between. Germline-derived CDR1 and CDR2 are KGHSH and LQKENI. CDR3 in amino acids: CASSPPDTTQYF. CDR3 bases: TGTGCCAGCTCACCACCGGACACCACTCAGTACTTC. The variable domain in full, completed from reference TRBV18 and TRBJ2-4, reads NAGVMQNPRHLVRRRGQEARLRCSPMKGHSHVYWYRQLPEEGLKFMVYLQKENIIDESGMPKERFSAEFPKEGPSILRIQQVVRGDSAAYFCASSPPDTTQYFGAGTRLSVL.

This clonotype has just a few counts. The V gene is TRBV21-1, the J gene TRBJ1-2; TRBD1 was called by the table and not checked on the DNA. TRBV21-1 is a pseudogene locus. The CDR3 runs 16 residues. In DNA, the CDR3 is TGTGCCAGCAGCACAGGCAGGGATAGGTGGAACTATGGCTACACCTTC. Residues: CASSTGRDRWNYGYTF.

V gene TRBV10-3 combines with J gene TRBJ1-2; D remains unclear. Germline CDR1 and CDR2: ENHRY and SYGVKD. The CDR3 sequence is 13 residues long. V was shortened by 6 bases and J by 3 bases, with 11 bases between the two germline ends. The CDR3 nucleotides are TGTGCCATCAGCGGAAGGACGGACTATGGCTACACCTTC. Its translation: CAISGRTDYGYTF.

This chain links TRBV24-1 with TRBJ1-5; D not resolved. Trimming took 4 bases from V and 0 from J, leaving 15 bases between them. The CDR3 has 17 amino acids. The germline CDR1 and CDR2 sequences are KGHDR and SFDVKD. The CDR3 protein is CATSDTRGPDSNQPQHF. The CDR3 DNA follows: TGTGCCACCAGTGACACTCGAGGGCCCGATAGCAATCAGCCCCAGCATTTT.

This clonotype was counted a few times. The chain employs TRBV20-1 and TRBJ2-2; D remains ambiguous. Germline CDR1 DFQATT, CDR2 SNEGSKA (reference sequence). Trimming cost V 0 bases and J 4 bases, with 12 bases left between them. The CDR3 covers 15 residues. The chain's CDR3 is CSARDLAPVTGELFF. The CDR3 DNA sequence: TGCAGTGCTAGAGATCTCGCCCCGGTCACCGGGGAGCTGTTTTTT.

V usage is TRBV24-1 and J usage is TRBJ2-1, with 7 nucleotides matching TRBD2. Germline trimming cut 3 bases from V and 6 bases from J; bases unmatched to any gene: 4. The CDR3 is 14 residues long. Germline values: CDR1 KGHDR, CDR2 SFDVKD. This CDR3 reads CATSDSGGSNEQFF. CDR3 sequence (DNA): TGTGCCACCAGTGATAGTGGCGGGAGCAATGAGCAGTTCTTC.

V gene TRBV4-2 combines with J gene TRBJ1-5; D might be TRBD1 (5 bases). Per the germline V gene, CDR1 is LGHNA and CDR2 is YNFKEQ. This CDR3 has 15 amino acids. With 4 bases removed from V and 4 bases from J, the gap between germline ends came to 14 bases. The CDR3 sequence is CASSPQGNRNQPQHF. CDR3 DNA: TGTGCCAGCAGCCCTCAGGGAAACAGGAATCAGCCCCAGCATTTT.

The chain has TRBV28 and TRBJ2-7, with no clear D. The germline CDR1 and CDR2 sequences are MDHEN and SYDVKM. V was pared by 7 bases and J by 4 bases, with 8 bases between. CDR3 length: 11 amino acids. Here the CDR3 DNA reads TGTGCCAGCACCTCCCTTTACGAGCAGTACTTC. As protein: CASTSLYEQYF.

This chain's CDR3 is CASSQGTGRSPLHF. As DNA, the CDR3 is TGTGCCAGCAGCCAAGGGACAGGGAGGTCACCCCTCCACTTT. The chain has TRBV4-2 and TRBJ1-6; TRBD1 matches 8 bases. The CDR3 is made up of 14 amino acids. Germline values: CDR1 LGHNA, CDR2 YNFKEQ. V was pared by 1 base and J by 10 bases, with 3 bases of the junction left unmatched.

The rearrangement joins TRBV28 to TRBJ2-3; 12 bases fit TRBD1. Unmatched junction bases numbered 7, after V lost 3 bases and J lost 0 bases. CDR3 size: 18 residues. Germline values: CDR1 MDHEN, CDR2 SYDVKM. In DNA, the CDR3 is TGTGCCAGCAGTTTTACGGGACAGGGGGCCAAAAGCACAGATACGCAGTATTTT. This gives the protein CASSFTGQGAKSTDTQYF.

This clonotype was detected only a few times. The rearrangement links TRBV7-8 to TRBJ2-3; 7 bases align to TRBD2. Germline trimming cut 2 bases from V and 2 bases from J; bases unmatched to any gene: 4. The CDR3 runs 15 residues. Germline V gene sequence: CDR1 SGHVS, CDR2 FQNEAQ. The DNA of the CDR3 is TGTGCCAGCAGCTTACGAAGCGGGAACACAGATACGCAGTATTTT. Its protein product is CASSLRSGNTDTQYF.

The rearrangement uses TRBV19 and TRBJ1-5, with D possibly matching TRBD1 (5 bases). This CDR3 contains 15 residues. Germline CDR1 reads LNHDA; CDR2 reads SQIVND (reference sequence). Deletions cut 5 bases from V and 7 bases from J, with 18 bases between. CDR3 loop: CASSHDSGRWQPQHF. The CDR3 DNA reads TGTGCCAGTAGTCACGATTCAGGGAGGTGGCAGCCCCAGCATTTT.

V gene TRBV6-7 combines with J gene TRBJ2-2, with 11 positions matching TRBD2. TRBV6-7 is known as an ORF, though its function is uncertain. Germline trimming cut 0 bases from V and 6 bases from J; bases unmatched to any gene: 18. This CDR3 region has 21 residues. This CDR3 is CASSYSPDLIAGGPRSGELFF. The CDR3 nucleotides are TGTGCCAGCAGTTACTCCCCTGACCTAATAGCGGGAGGGCCTCGGTCCGGGGAGCTGTTTTTT.

The V gene is TRBV21-1, the J gene TRBJ1-2. TRBV21-1 is deemed a pseudogene. This CDR3 has 15 residues. The CDR3 loop reads CASSKGELGYGGYTF. For the CDR3, the DNA is TGTGCCAGCAGCAAAGGGGAGCTGGGGTACGGGGGCTACACCTTC.

DNA of the CDR3: TGTGCCAGCAGTTCTAGCCGAACCTACAATGAGCAGTTCTTC. Amino acid sequence: CASSSSRTYNEQFF. The rearrangement joins TRBV6-5 to TRBJ2-1; possible D gene TRBD2, 5 bases. The CDR3 is 14 residues long. Germline V CDR1 and CDR2: MNHEY, SVGAGI. Trimming removed 4 bases at V and 2 bases at J, with 9 bases between.

The chain couples TRBV27 to TRBJ2-7; 8 nucleotides line up with TRBD1. CDR1 is MNHEY and CDR2 is SMNVEV in the germline V gene (reference sequence). CDR3 length: 17 amino acids. With V trimmed by 5 bases and J by 4 bases, 16 bases remained unmatched. Here the CDR3 DNA reads TGTGCCAGCAGTCTGCGGGACAGGACCCAAAAACGGTACGAGCAGTACTTC. It specifies CASSLRDRTQKRYEQYF.

In this sample, this clonotype turned up a few times. The V call is TRBV20-1, the J call TRBJ1-5; D perhaps matches TRBD1 (6 bases). CDR1 and CDR2 from the germline V gene are DFQATT and SNEGSKA (reference sequence). V was trimmed by 4 bases and J by 6 bases, leaving 13 bases between them. This CDR3 spans 13 amino acids. CDR3 protein: CSATGGAGQPQHF. The CDR3 nucleotides read TGCAGTGCTACTGGGGGCGCGGGTCAGCCCCAGCATTTT.

V and J are TRBV24-1 and TRBJ2-1, with D unresolved. V shed 7 bases and J shed 2 bases, with 5 bases lying between them. Per germline, CDR1 KGHDR and CDR2 SFDVKD. The length of the CDR3 is 12 residues. CDR3 residues: CATSRAYNEQFF. For the CDR3, the DNA is TGTGCCACCAGCCGCGCCTACAATGAGCAGTTCTTC.

CDR3 in DNA: TGTGCCAGCAGTTACTCAGGGGGCACTGAAGCTTTCTTT. Translation: CASSYSGGTEAFF. The V call is TRBV6-5, the J call TRBJ1-1; tentatively, D is TRBD1 (6 bases). V was trimmed by 0 bases and J by 4 bases, leaving 6 bases between them. CDR1 MNHEY and CDR2 SVGAGI come from the germline V gene. The CDR3 contains 13 residues.

The chain employs TRBV7-9 and TRBJ2-3; TRBD2 matches at 8 bases. The germline gives CDR1 SEHNR, CDR2 FQNEAQ (reference sequence). Trimming at V came to 0 bases and at J to 1 base, leaving 6 bases not matched to a gene. CDR3 length: 17 amino acids. CDR3 bases: TGTGCCAGCAGCTTAGCGGTTGCAGCGGGAGGCACAGATACGCAGTATTTT. This sequence encodes CASSLAVAAGGTDTQYF.

This clonotype turned up a few times. The chain joins TRBV20-1 to TRBJ2-3, with D perhaps matching TRBD2 (5 bases). V was pared by 7 bases and J by 1 base, with 9 bases between. There are 12 residues in the CDR3. Germline V gives CDR1 DFQATT, CDR2 SNEGSKA (reference sequence). CDR3 sequence: CSVARGTDTQYF. The CDR3 DNA sequence: TGCAGTGTGGCGCGGGGCACAGATACGCAGTATTTT.

The CDR3 loop reads CASSRLLYNSPLHF. In DNA, the CDR3 is TGTGCCAGCAGCCGACTGCTCTATAATTCACCCCTCCACTTT. The genes are TRBV12-3 or TRBV12-4 and TRBJ1-6; D is undetermined. This CDR3 region has 14 residues. Trimming removed 6 bases from V and 3 bases from J, with 9 bases in between.